What follows are 5 T cell receptor beta chains derived from one specimen sequenced in a study of TIL therapy for anti-PD-1-resistant metastatic lung cancer. Indicated time point: pre-treatment sample, taken before nivolumab and TIL therapy. The libraries were made with immunoSEQ v3. Sequenced by immunoSEQ multiplex PCR; TCRdb stores in-frame clones only, minus some. The sample yields some 60,000 clones, roughly 69% seen once. The input for sequencing was blood, taken at baseline. The source is a person aged 25 to 79 with non-small cell lung cancer.

The CDR3 region is CASGSRPRPLAGGRTSTDTQYF. The CDR3 region has the DNA TGTGCTAGTGGTTCCCGCCCAAGACCTCTAGCGGGGGGCCGGACTAGCACAGATACGCAGTATTTT. This chain connects TRBV12-5 to TRBJ2-3, with TRBD2 identical over 11 bases. Germline-derived CDR1 and CDR2 are LGHNT and FRNRAP. The CDR3 consists of 22 residues. The ends lost 4 bases at V and 0 bases at J; junction bases unmatched: 21.

V usage is TRBV29-1 and J usage is TRBJ2-5, with 7 positions matching TRBD2. This CDR3 region has 14 residues. The trim removed 3 bases at V and 5 bases at J, leaving 9 bases unmatched. Germline V gene lookup returns CDR1 SQVTM and CDR2 ANQGSEA. The CDR3 spells CSVEGGTLPETQYF. The CDR3 DNA sequence: TGCAGCGTTGAGGGGGGGACTCTCCCGGAGACCCAGTACTTC.

This chain connects TRBV5-5 to TRBJ1-2; D is unclear. V was trimmed by 1 base and J by 5 bases, leaving 15 bases between them. The CDR3 length is 15 residues. Germline V CDR1 and CDR2: SGHKS, YYEKEE (reference sequence). In DNA form, the CDR3 reads TGTGCCAGCAGCTTGCTTAACGGGCAGGAATATGGCTACACCTTC. This sequence encodes CASSLLNGQEYGYTF.

This CDR3 reads CASSFGDRDTGELFF. The CDR3 coding sequence is TGTGCCAGCAGCTTTGGGGACAGAGACACCGGGGAGCTGTTTTTT. The gene calls are TRBV11-2 and TRBJ2-2; 7 bases are shared with TRBD1. The V gene end was trimmed by 3 bases and the J gene end by 3 bases; junction bases not matched to a gene: 4. The CDR3 consists of 15 residues. Per germline, CDR1 SGHAT and CDR2 FQNNGV.

This clone has just a few counts. The chain carries TRBV11-2 and TRBJ2-5, with D perhaps being TRBD1 or TRBD2 (5 bases each). CDR1 SGHAT and CDR2 FQNNGV come from the germline V gene. The CDR3 loop spans 14 amino acids. Trimming took off 3 bases at V and 5 bases at J, with 13 bases between the two ends. CDR3 DNA: TGTGCCAGCAGCTTCTCAGGGAGTTGGGAGACCCAGTACTTC. Amino acid sequence: CASSFSGSWETQYF.